This record covers a single T cell receptor beta chain. Its antigen is undetermined. PCR used 60 Vbeta primers and 13 Jbeta primers. Here immunoSEQ multiplex PCR was the method, and the copy in TCRdb shows in-frame clones only, minus some. The sample lists 200,000 to 250,000 clones, 85% occurring once. The data stem from a study of cytomegalovirus exposure and HLA in healthy donors. The CDR3 is made up of 15 amino acids. The germline gives CDR1 LGHNT, CDR2 FRNRAP. V gave up 3 bases and J gave up 7 bases; unmatched junction bases: 7. Overall study results and limits: In an earlier analysis, about 90% or about 30%: the productive usage of most TCR beta V segments. Later, an analysis found that common viral pathogens appeared to be linked with several of the most significant clusters. With later analysis, a missense DCLRE1C variant became linked to TCR beta V- and J-gene trimming.

The sample consisted of PBMCs. The rearrangement uses TRBV12-5 and TRBJ2-2; the match to TRBD1 covers 8 bases. This TCR derives from a human donor in good health. The CDR3 DNA follows: TGTGCTAGTGGTTTCTTTTCAGGGGGCGACGGGGAGCTGTTTTTT. It translates to CASGFFSGGDGELFF. The full variable domain, rest sourced from reference TRBV12-5 and TRBJ2-2, is DARVTQTPRHKVTEMGQEVTMRCQPILGHNTVFWYRQTMMQGLELLAYFRNRAPLDDSGMPKDRFSAEMPDATLATLKIQPSEPRDSAVYFCASGFFSGGDGELFFGEGSRLTVL.